This T cell receptor beta chain is from a study of OX40 agonist ivuxolimab in advanced cancers. Study in general: Treatment of patients was with ivuxolimab, an agonistic anti-OX40 (CD134) antibody.

Assay: immunoSEQ multiplex PCR; the TCRdb copy retains only in-frame clones and omits some. The profile covers 20,000 or so clones, with 80% to 90% appearing a single time and about an eighth taken by the ten largest. The sequenced sample was CD4+ or CD8+ T cells sorted from blood, obtained in a trial of the OX40 agonist ivuxolimab. This TCR was recovered from an adult with an advanced solid tumor such as melanoma, head and neck, liver or kidney cancer.

The CDR3 DNA follows: TGCGCCAGCGGGGGGACAGGGAACGAGCAGTTCTTC. This codes for CASGGTGNEQFF. The chain is built from TRBV5-1 and TRBJ2-1; 9 bases match TRBD1. The CDR3 totals 12 residues. Germline lookup yields CDR1 SGHRS and CDR2 YFSETQ. Trimming cost V 7 bases and J 10 bases; bases outside gene matches: 6.